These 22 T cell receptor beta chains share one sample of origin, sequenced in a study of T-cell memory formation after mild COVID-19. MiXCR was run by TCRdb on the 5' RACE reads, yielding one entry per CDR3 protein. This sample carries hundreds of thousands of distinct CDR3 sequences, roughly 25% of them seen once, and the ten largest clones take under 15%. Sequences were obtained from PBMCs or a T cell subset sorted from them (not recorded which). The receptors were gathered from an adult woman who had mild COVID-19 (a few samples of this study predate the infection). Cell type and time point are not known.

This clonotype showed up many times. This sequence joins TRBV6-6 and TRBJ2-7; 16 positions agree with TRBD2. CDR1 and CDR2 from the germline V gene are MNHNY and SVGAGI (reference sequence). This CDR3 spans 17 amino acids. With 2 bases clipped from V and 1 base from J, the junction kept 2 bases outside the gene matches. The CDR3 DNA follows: TGTGCCAGCAGTTACGGGACTAGCGGGGGGGCTTCCTACGAGCAGTACTTC. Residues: CASSYGTSGGASYEQYF.

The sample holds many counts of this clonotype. CDR3 residues: CASSQGLATDTQYF. CDR3 coding DNA: TGTGCCAGCAGCCAGGGACTAGCGACAGATACGCAGTATTTT. This chain links TRBV3-1 with TRBJ2-3, with 10 nucleotides matching TRBD2. Germline values: CDR1 LGHDT, CDR2 YNNKEL (reference sequence). J was trimmed by 3 bases and V by 3 bases; bases with no gene match: 0. The CDR3 runs 14 residues.

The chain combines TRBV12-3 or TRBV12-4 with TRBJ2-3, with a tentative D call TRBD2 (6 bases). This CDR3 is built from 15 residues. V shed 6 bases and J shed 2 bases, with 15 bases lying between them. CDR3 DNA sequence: TGTGCCAGCAGAAGCCTGGGGGGAGTCACAGATACGCAGTATTTT. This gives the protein CASRSLGGVTDTQYF.

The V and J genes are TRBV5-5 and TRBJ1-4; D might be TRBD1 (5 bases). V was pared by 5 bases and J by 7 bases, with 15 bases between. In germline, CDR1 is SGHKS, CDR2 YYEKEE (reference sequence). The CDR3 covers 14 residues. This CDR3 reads CASSPRWGTEKLFF. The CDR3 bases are TGTGCCAGCAGTCCCCGGTGGGGGACTGAAAAACTGTTTTTT.

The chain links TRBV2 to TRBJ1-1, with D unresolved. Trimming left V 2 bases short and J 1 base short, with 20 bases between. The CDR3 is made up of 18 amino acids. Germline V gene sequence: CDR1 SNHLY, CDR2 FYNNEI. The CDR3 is CASSEKVWPTIGNTEAFF. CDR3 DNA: TGTGCCAGCAGTGAAAAGGTCTGGCCGACCATCGGGAACACTGAAGCTTTCTTT.

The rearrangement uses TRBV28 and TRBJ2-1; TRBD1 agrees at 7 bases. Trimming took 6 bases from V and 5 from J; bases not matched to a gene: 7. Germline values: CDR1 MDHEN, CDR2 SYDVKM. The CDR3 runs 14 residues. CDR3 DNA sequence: TGTGCCAGCAGACTAGGACAGGCCGACAATGAGCAGTTCTTC. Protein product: CASRLGQADNEQFF.

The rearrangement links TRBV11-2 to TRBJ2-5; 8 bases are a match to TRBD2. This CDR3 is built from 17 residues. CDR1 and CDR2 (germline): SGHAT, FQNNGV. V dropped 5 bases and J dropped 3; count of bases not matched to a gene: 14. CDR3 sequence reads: CASSPVSGTPMKETQYF. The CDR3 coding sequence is TGTGCCAGCAGCCCTGTTAGCGGGACGCCGATGAAAGAGACCCAGTACTTC. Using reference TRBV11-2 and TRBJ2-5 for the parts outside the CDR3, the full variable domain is EAGVAQSPRYKIIEKRQSVAFWCNPISGHATLYWYQQILGQGPKLLIQFQNNGVVDDSQLPKDRFSAERLKGVDSTLKIQPAKLEDSAVYLCASSPVSGTPMKETQYFGPGTRLLVL.

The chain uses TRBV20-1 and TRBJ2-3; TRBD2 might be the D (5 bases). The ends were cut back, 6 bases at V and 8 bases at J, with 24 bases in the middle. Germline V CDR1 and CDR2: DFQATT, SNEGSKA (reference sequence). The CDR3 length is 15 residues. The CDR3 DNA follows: TGCAGTGCATCTGGTGGACTGCCGTGGGTCGCTACGCAGTATTTT. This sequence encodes CSASGGLPWVATQYF.

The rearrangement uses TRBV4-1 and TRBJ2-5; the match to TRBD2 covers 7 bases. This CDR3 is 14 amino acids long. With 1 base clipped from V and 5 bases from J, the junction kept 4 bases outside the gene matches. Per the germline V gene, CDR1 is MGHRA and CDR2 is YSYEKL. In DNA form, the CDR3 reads TGCGCCAGCAGCCAAGTGGGAGGGAAGGAGACCCAGTACTTC. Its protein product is CASSQVGGKETQYF.

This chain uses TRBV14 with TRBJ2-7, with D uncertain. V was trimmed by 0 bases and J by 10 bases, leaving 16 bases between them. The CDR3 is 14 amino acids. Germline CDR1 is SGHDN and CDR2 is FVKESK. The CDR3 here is CASSQDLVLATQYF. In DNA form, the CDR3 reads TGTGCCAGCAGCCAAGATCTGGTACTGGCAACTCAGTACTTC.

CDR3 bases: TGTGCCATATCAGACGGCCCGAACACCGGGGAGCTGTTTTTT. Its translation is CAISDGPNTGELFF. V gene TRBV10-3 combines with J gene TRBJ2-2; D not resolved. Germline V CDR1 and CDR2: ENHRY, SYGVKD. V lost 9 bases to trimming and J lost 0 bases, with 11 bases between them. The CDR3 loop spans 14 amino acids.

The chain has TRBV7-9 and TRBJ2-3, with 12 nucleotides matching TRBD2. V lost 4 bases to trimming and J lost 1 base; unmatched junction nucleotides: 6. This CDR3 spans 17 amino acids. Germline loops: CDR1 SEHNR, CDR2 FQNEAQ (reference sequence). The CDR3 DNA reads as TGTGCCAGCAGCTCGCGGTGGACTAGCGGGGGCACAGATACGCAGTATTTT. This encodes CASSSRWTSGGTDTQYF.

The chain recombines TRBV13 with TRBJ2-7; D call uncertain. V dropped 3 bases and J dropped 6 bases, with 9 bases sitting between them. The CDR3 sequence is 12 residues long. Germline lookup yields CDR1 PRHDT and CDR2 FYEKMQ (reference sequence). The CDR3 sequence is CASSFQAAEQYF. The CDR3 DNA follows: TGTGCCAGCAGCTTCCAGGCTGCCGAGCAGTACTTC.

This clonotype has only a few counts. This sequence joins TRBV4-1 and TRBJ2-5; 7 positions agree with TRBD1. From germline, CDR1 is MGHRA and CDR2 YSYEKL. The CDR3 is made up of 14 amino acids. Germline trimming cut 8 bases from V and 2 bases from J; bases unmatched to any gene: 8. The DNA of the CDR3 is TGCGCCAGCGGGGACCGGGACAGACAAGAGACCCAGTACTTC. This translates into CASGDRDRQETQYF.

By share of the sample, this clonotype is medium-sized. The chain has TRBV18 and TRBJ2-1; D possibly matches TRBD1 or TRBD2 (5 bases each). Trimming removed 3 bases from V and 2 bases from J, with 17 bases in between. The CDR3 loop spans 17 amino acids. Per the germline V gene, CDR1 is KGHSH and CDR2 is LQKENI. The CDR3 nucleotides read TGTGCCAGCTCACCTCAGACCGGGACGGATCCCTACAATGAGCAGTTCTTC. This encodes CASSPQTGTDPYNEQFF.

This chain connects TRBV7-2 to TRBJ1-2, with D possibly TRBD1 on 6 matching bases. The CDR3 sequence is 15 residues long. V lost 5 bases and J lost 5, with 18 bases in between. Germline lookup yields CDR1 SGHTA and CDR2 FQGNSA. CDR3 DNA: TGTGCCAGCAGCCCCCAGGGGCCTTTGAAGTATGGCTACACCTTC. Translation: CASSPQGPLKYGYTF.

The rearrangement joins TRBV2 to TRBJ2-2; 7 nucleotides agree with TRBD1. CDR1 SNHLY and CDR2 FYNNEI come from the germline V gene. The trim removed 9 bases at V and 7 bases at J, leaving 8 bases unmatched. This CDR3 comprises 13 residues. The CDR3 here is CARTGVIGGELFF. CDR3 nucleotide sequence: TGTGCCAGAACAGGGGTTATCGGCGGGGAGCTGTTTTTT.

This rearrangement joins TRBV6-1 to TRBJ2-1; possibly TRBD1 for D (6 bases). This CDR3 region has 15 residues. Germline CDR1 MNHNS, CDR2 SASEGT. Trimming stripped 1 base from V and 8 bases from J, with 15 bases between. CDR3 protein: CASSEEGQYSDEQFF. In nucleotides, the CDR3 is TGTGCCAGCAGTGAAGAGGGACAATACAGCGATGAGCAGTTCTTC.

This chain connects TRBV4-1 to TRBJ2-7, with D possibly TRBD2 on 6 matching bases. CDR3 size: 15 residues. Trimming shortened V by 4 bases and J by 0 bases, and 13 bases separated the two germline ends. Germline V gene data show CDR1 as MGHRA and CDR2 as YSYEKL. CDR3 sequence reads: CASSPNSGSSYEQYF. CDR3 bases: TGCGCCAGCAGCCCTAATAGCGGTAGCTCCTACGAGCAGTACTTC.

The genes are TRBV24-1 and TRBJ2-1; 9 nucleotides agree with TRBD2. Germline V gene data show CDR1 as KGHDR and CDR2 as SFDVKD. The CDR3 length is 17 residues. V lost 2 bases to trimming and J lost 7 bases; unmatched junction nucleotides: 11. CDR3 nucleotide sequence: TGTGCCACCAGTGATTCCAGTAGGAGCGGGGGGTGGAATGAGCAGTTCTTC. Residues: CATSDSSRSGGWNEQFF.

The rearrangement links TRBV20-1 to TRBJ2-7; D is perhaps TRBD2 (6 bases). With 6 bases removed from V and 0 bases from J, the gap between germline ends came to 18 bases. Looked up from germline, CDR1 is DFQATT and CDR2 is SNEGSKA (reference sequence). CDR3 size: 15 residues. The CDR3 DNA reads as TGCAGTGCCCTCTCTAGCGTGCTGAGCTCCTACGAGCAGTACTTC. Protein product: CSALSSVLSSYEQYF.

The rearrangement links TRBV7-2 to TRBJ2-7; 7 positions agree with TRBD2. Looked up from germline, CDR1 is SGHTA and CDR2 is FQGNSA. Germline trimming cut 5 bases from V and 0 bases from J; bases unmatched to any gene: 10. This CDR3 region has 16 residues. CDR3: CASSLGRGGYSYEQYF. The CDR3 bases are TGTGCCAGCAGCCTAGGGAGGGGAGGATACTCCTACGAGCAGTACTTC.